This TCR beta chain was identified in a study of tissue T cells after allogeneic stem cell transplantation. Time point denoted: mouse harvest day 7 after allogeneic transplant. Mouse grafts combined 10^7 T-cell-depleted bone marrow cells with 10^6 splenic CD5+ T cells. Findings and limits, study-wide: Blood and spleen captured only part of the tissue TCR repertoire.

Germline CDR1 and CDR2: KGHTA and FQNQQP. The CDR3 region is 14 residues in length, termini included. Concerning this clone: The antigen is not known. No DNA is shown, since the ends of the CDR3 on it are uncertain; the CDR3 is the one TCRdb lists. Germline and genes: mouse.

TCRbeta CDR3 was sequenced at survey depth with template counts. Here immunoSEQ multiplex PCR was the method, and the copy in TCRdb shows in-frame clones only, minus some. The data contain roughly 10,000 clones, more than 30% of them singletons. The rearrangement joins TRBV23 to TRBJ2-5; the table's D call, TRBD2, has no DNA check behind it. The source is a female BALB/c mouse given C57BL/6 T cells with graft-versus-host disease after an allogeneic hematopoietic cell transplant. Material for sequencing was skin. The CDR3: CSSSPDWGGGTQYF.